Below are 14 T cell receptor beta chains sequenced from a single sample in a study of chemoradiotherapy in HPV16-positive cancers. Using immunoSEQ multiplex PCR, the repertoire was profiled, and TCRdb retains in-frame clones only, with some absent. This table has fewer than 20,000 clones, about four fifths appearing once. Sampling took place from a patient who underwent chemoradiotherapy. These receptors all stem from a human donor with HPV-associated anogenital cancer.

CDR3 region: CASSPQFTGGPAGELFF. The CDR3 DNA reads TGTGCCAGCAGCCCCCAATTCACGGGGGGGCCGGCCGGGGAGCTGTTTTTT. The V gene is TRBV9, the J gene TRBJ2-2; 8 bases are a match to TRBD2. From germline, CDR1 is SGDLS and CDR2 YYNGEE. Trimming took 4 bases from V and 6 from J; bases not matched to a gene: 14. The CDR3 spans 17 residues.

The chain uses TRBV5-1 and TRBJ2-3; TRBD1 aligns across 7 bases. Germline V gene sequence: CDR1 SGHRS, CDR2 YFSETQ. CDR3 length: 15 residues. Unmatched junction bases numbered 5, after V lost 2 bases and J lost 2 bases. The CDR3 DNA sequence: TGCGCCAGCAGCTTCAGACAGGGCGACACAGATACGCAGTATTTT. Its translation is CASSFRQGDTDTQYF.

The chain is built from TRBV2 and TRBJ1-6, with TRBD1 matching 10 bases. The V gene end was trimmed by 9 bases and the J gene end by 5 bases; junction bases not matched to a gene: 4. CDR1 and CDR2 from the germline V gene are SNHLY and FYNNEI. This CDR3 is 14 amino acids long. The CDR3 here is CASSGTGDNSPLHF. The CDR3 bases are TGTGCCAGTTCCGGGACAGGGGATAATTCACCCCTCCACTTT.

This chain joins TRBV28 and TRBJ1-2, with 9 bases aligning to TRBD1. CDR1 and CDR2 (germline): MDHEN, SYDVKM. The CDR3 has 16 residues. The ends lost 5 bases at V and 0 bases at J; junction bases unmatched: 7. CDR3 in amino acids: CASSTGGLPPNYGYTF. The CDR3 nucleotides read TGTGCCAGCAGTACAGGGGGCCTACCTCCTAACTATGGCTACACCTTC.

The chain couples TRBV19 to TRBJ1-2; D possibly corresponds to TRBD1 (6 bases). V was shortened by 5 bases and J by 5 bases, with 27 bases between the two germline ends. Germline-derived CDR1 and CDR2 are LNHDA and SQIVND (reference sequence). The CDR3 has 18 residues. As DNA, the CDR3 is TGTGCCAGTAGTGTCGACCCGGCAGGGGATACCCGAGCATATGGCTACACCTTC. As protein: CASSVDPAGDTRAYGYTF.

J is TRBJ1-4 and V is TRBV19; 7 positions agree with TRBD1. V lost 3 bases, J lost 8 bases, and 6 bases stayed unmatched. The germline CDR1 and CDR2 sequences are LNHDA and SQIVND (reference sequence). The CDR3 is 14 amino acids. The CDR3 coding sequence is TGTGCCAGTAGTATTCCCGGGACAGCCGAAAAACTGTTTTTT. Amino acid sequence: CASSIPGTAEKLFF.

The chain has TRBV5-4 and TRBJ1-2; TRBD1 aligns across 10 bases. With 5 bases clipped from V and 4 bases from J, the junction kept 11 bases outside the gene matches. CDR1 is SGHNT and CDR2 is YYREEE in the germline V gene (reference sequence). This CDR3 spans 16 amino acids. CDR3 bases: TGTGCCAGCAGAAAAGGGGGGACAGGGGCATTCTATGGCTACACCTTC. This encodes CASRKGGTGAFYGYTF.

Details on this clone: At one end the junction does not follow the germline gene, possibly because of a read error. The same CDR3 can be traced to other DNA sequences in this sample. The chain uses TRBV4-1 and TRBJ2-7; D possibly corresponds to TRBD2 (6 bases). Germline lookup yields CDR1 MGHRA and CDR2 YSYEKL. The CDR3 is 17 amino acids. The CDR3 DNA reads as TGCGCCAGCAGCCAAGCCCCGGCGGGGTCGGGATCCTACGAGCAGTATTTC. As protein: CASSQAPAGSGSYEQYF.

The rearrangement links TRBV9 to TRBJ2-4; 7 bases are a match to TRBD1. Germline trimming cut 2 bases from V and 0 bases from J; bases unmatched to any gene: 5. The CDR3 runs to 16 residues. Germline V CDR1 and CDR2: SGDLS, YYNGEE. The CDR3 spells CASSVGDSRAKNIQYF. The CDR3 bases are TGTGCCAGCAGCGTGGGGGACAGTCGAGCCAAAAACATTCAGTACTTC.

V and J are TRBV9 and TRBJ2-1; D is uncertain. V lost 0 bases to trimming and J lost 2 bases, with 12 bases between them. The CDR3 is 16 amino acids. Germline V CDR1 and CDR2: SGDLS, YYNGEE. CDR3 bases: TGTGCCAGCAGCGTAGAGGCCCTTGGCGCCTACAATGAGCAGTTCTTC. This sequence encodes CASSVEALGAYNEQFF.

V is TRBV9 and J is TRBJ2-7; D may be TRBD2 (5 bases). CDR1 SGDLS and CDR2 YYNGEE come from the germline V gene. The length of the CDR3 is 13 residues. V was shortened by 0 bases and J by 7 bases, with 11 bases between the two germline ends. CDR3 in amino acids: CASSVGGGWEQYF. In DNA, the CDR3 is TGTGCCAGCAGCGTAGGAGGAGGCTGGGAGCAGTACTTC. Filled out from reference TRBV9 and TRBJ2-7, the complete variable domain reads DSGVTQTPKHLITATGQRVTLRCSPRSGDLSVYWYQQSLDQGLQFLIQYYNGEERAKGNILERFSAQQFPDLHSELNLSSLELGDSALYFCASSVGGGWEQYFGPGTRLTVT.

The chain carries TRBV9 and TRBJ2-5, with 8 bases lining up with TRBD2. V shed 2 bases, J shed 4 bases, and the junction held 10 bases outside the gene matches. The CDR3 contains 16 residues. CDR1 SGDLS and CDR2 YYNGEE come from the germline V gene. The CDR3 region is CASSVYASGTRETQYF. CDR3 DNA: TGTGCCAGCAGCGTTTACGCTTCCGGGACTAGAGAGACCCAGTACTTC.

In this sample, this clone turned up once. V is TRBV5-1 and J is TRBJ1-6; no reliable D call. Germline CDR1 is SGHRS and CDR2 is YFSETQ. There are 16 residues in the CDR3. Trimming took off 0 bases at V and 7 bases at J, with 14 bases between the two ends. CDR3 sequence reads: CASSLAPLLGNSPLHF. The CDR3, as DNA: TGCGCCAGCAGCTTGGCCCCTCTTTTAGGGAATTCACCCCTCCACTTT.

This chain uses TRBV7-2 with TRBJ1-5, with unresolved D. The V gene's germline CDR1 is SGHTA and CDR2 FQGNSA. The V gene lost 1 base and the J gene lost 7 bases, with 14 bases spanning the gap. This CDR3 is built from 15 residues. The CDR3 DNA is TGTGCCAGCAGCTTAGGATCTCAGGTAAAACAGCCCCAGCATTTT. Translation gives CASSLGSQVKQPQHF. Together with reference TRBV7-2 and TRBJ1-5, the CDR3 gives the full variable domain: GAGVSQSPSNKVTEKGKDVELRCDPISGHTALYWYRQSLGQGLEFLIYFQGNSAPDKSGLPSDRFSAERTGGSVSTLTIQRTQQEDSAVYLCASSLGSQVKQPQHFGDGTRLSIL.